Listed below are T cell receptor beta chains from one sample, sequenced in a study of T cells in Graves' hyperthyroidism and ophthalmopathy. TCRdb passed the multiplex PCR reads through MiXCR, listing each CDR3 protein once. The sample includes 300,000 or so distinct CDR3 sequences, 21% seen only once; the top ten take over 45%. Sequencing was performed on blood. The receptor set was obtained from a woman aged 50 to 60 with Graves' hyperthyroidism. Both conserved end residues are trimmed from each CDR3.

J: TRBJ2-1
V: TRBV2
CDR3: ASSLAGAFYNEQF

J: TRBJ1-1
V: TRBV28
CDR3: ASSLPGENTEAF

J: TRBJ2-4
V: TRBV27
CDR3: ASSASGVAKNIQY

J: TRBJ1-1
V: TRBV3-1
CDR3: ASSPSHPGDAF

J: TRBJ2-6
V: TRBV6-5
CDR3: ASSYRPRRTGANVLT

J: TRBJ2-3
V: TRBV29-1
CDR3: SFGTDTQY

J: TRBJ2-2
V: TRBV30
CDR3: AWRGQPNTGELF

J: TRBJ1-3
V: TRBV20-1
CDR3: SALHVLLPGAKGNTIY

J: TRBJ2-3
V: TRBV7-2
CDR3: ASSPSPSGGYADTQY

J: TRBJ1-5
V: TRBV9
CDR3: ASSVGSSNQPQH

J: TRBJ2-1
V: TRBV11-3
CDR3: ASGWPDEQF

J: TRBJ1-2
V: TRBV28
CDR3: ASSSADRNYGYT

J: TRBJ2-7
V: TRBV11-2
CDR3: ASSLVVSRAEQY

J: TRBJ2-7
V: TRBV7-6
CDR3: ASSLFAGNYEQY

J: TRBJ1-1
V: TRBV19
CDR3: ASSKGRTEAF

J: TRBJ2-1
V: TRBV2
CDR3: ANQRLAGAREQF

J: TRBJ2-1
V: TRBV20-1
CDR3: SARDGGRSSYNEQF

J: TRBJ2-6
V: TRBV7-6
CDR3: ASSSIAGRFSGANVLT

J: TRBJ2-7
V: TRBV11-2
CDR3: ASSLDLGLAGARYEQY

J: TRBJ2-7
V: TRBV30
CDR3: AWLDGARPYEQY

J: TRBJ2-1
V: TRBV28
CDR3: ASSPSGGESYNEQF

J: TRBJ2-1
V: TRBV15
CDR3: AASRVGPRGNEQF

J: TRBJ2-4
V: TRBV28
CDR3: ASSQSGTKVAKNIQY

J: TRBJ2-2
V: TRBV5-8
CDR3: ASRIQGGGTGELF

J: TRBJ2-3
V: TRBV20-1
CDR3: SARDWLAGGGTDTQY

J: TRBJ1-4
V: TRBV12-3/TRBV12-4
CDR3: ASSHLGPGGEKLF

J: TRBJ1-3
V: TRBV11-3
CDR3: ASSLGRQGRNTIY

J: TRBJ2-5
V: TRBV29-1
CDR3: SVGQNSGPY

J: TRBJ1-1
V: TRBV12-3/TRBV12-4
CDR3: ASSNKVNTEAF

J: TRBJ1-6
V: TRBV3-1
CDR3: ASSLQQGAGSPLH

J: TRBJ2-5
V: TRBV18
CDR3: ASSPVGSSQETQY

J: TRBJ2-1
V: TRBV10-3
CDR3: AISEFDEQF

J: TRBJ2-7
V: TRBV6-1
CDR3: ASSEYGGTNYEQY

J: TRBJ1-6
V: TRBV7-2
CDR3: ASRTGTEVSPLH

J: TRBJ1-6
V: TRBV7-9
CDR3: ASTVSSSYNSPLH

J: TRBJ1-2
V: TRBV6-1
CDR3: ASSEALGGGSGYGYT